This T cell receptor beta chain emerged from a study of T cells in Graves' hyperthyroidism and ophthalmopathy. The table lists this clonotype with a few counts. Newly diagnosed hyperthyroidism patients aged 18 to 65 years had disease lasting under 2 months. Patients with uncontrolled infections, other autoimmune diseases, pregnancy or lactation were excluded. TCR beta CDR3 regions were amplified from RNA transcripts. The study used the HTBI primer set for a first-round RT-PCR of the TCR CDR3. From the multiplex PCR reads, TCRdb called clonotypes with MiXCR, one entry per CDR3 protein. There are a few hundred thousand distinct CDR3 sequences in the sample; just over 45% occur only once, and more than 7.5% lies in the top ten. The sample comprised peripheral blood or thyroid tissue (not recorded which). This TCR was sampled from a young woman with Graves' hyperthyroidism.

CDR3 in DNA: TGTGCCACCAGCGGAAGACAGGGAAGGGGCAATCAGCCCCAGCATTTT. This codes for CATSGRQGRGNQPQHF. V usage is TRBV15 and J usage is TRBJ1-5, with 7 positions matching TRBD1. The junction had 9 bases not matched to a gene; V was cut back by 5 bases and J by 2 bases. This CDR3 is 16 amino acids long. Per the germline V gene, CDR1 is LNHNV and CDR2 is YYDKDF (reference sequence).